This T cell receptor (beta chain) is drawn from a study of T cells in Graves' hyperthyroidism and ophthalmopathy (dated by TCRdb to about 2019). Regarding the study in general: Peripheral blood samples were taken at the time of initial diagnosis, prior to any treatment. To identify distinguishing TCR V-J signatures, a discovery cohort of roughly 100 patients was used, comprising fewer than 45 with Graves' ophthalmopathy and some 57 with stable Graves' hyperthyroidism. An independent validation cohort of 18 to 20 hyperthyroidism patients and about 15 patients who later progressed to ophthalmopathy tested prospective prediction of ophthalmopathy. The 95 to 100 discovery patients were randomly divided into training and test sets at a 7:3 ratio. In addition, the study compared T-cell repertoires in thyroid tissue and in blood from roughly six Graves' hyperthyroidism patients. Following sampling, methimazole starting at 30 mg daily was given to hyperthyroidism patients, and high-dose intravenous methylprednisolone was given to ophthalmopathy patients. The paper describes TCR Vbeta CDR3 sequencing of 135 peripheral blood samples, made up of 43 ophthalmopathy patients, around 78 hyperthyroidism patients and 17 progressor patients.

What the research found in general, with its limitations: In validation, the model predicted progression to ophthalmopathy a median of 6.5 months before onset, with over 60% sensitivity and about 75% specificity. Sample size was not statistically predetermined, and investigators were not blinded to group allocation. Blood samples also contained most of the expanded thyroid clonotypes (frequency above 0.001), which suggests that blood repertoires may reflect thyroid immune responses. In cross-validation, a model built on a 13 V-J signature told ophthalmopathy apart from stable hyperthyroidism with under 90% sensitivity and roughly 82% specificity, and in testing the same model reached 80%/75%.

The TCR beta CDR3 regions were amplified from the RNA transcripts. The first round of RT-PCR for the TCR CDR3 was performed with the HTBI primer set and the Qiagen OneStep RT-PCR kit. Libraries were constructed in a second round of multiplex PCR, after which size selection and purification were carried out. The libraries were sequenced on an Illumina HiSeq2000 using paired-end 100 bp reads. For the original study's pipeline: SOAPnuke was used to process the raw data, removing reads that contained adapters or uncalled bases, had a mean Phred below 15, or lacked an exact match to the constant primer or identifier. High-quality paired reads were merged using COPE v1.2.5, and each unique nucleotide sequence was defined as a clonotype. MiTCR v1.1 was used to align the clonotypes against IMGT TRBV, TRBD and TRBJ reference segments. The analysis included only V-J combinations with a frequency above 0.0001, which together covered around 99% of the repertoires. The TCS score was defined as the ratio of F50 (clonal expansion) to E x V (chaos), calculated using BLOSUM62-based TCRdist between CDR3 peptides within each V-J. Welch's t-statistics and random forest reduced some 510 V-J features to 13, which were used in a naive Bayes classifier (R e1071). Using fastp trimming at Q25 and MiXCR clonotype assembly, TCRdb reanalyzed the public sequencing data and kept in-frame beta chains. Each CDR3 protein appears once, grouped with its most common genes and DNA. The authors' filters were not applied to this entry. This sample holds about 550,000 distinct CDR3 sequences; roughly 20% were observed only once. The biggest ten clones account for about 25% of the sample.

Stable Graves' hyperthyroidism was defined as the absence of progression to ophthalmopathy over 18 months of follow-up. Hyperthyroidism patients were newly diagnosed, with disease duration under 2 months, and aged 18 to 65 years. The study excluded patients with uncontrolled infections, other autoimmune diseases, pregnancy or lactation. Diagnoses were based on clinical symptoms, serum thyroxine and TRAb, thyroid ultrasound and orbital computed tomography. PBMCs were separated from 10 ml of fresh peripheral blood using Ficoll-Paque density gradient centrifugation. Total RNA was extracted with Trizol reagent, and quality was checked on an Agilent 2100 Bioanalyzer. At least ten counts were recorded for this clonotype. Its specific antigen is unknown. No clone much larger than this one lies a single base away; base qualities are absent. This TCR derives from a young man with Graves' hyperthyroidism. Sequenced material: blood.

The CDR3 amino acid sequence is: CASSRQANSGNTIYF. Read as DNA, the sequence is TGTGCCAGCAGCCGACAGGCGAACTCTGGAAACACCATATATTTT. This sequence uses TRBV11-2 and TRBJ1-3, and TRBD1 may be the D gene, going by 6 matching bases. From the germline V gene, CDR1 is SGHAT and CDR2 is FQNNGV. The CDR3 measures 15 amino acids from cysteine to phenylalanine. The entry retains the CDR3 DNA only, 45 bases that are in frame from base 1. V loses 5 bases, J loses 0 bases, and the germline ends lie 11 bases apart. With the portions outside the CDR3 filled from the reference TRBV11-2 and TRBJ1-3 genes, the complete variable region becomes EAGVAQSPRYKIIEKRQSVAFWCNPISGHATLYWYQQILGQGPKLLIQFQNNGVVDDSQLPKDRFSAERLKGVDSTLKIQPAKLEDSAVYLCASSRQANSGNTIYFGEGSWLTVV.